The rows below give T cell receptor beta chains drawn from one sample of a study of blood T cells in healthy people across ages. One entry per CDR3 protein results from TCRdb running MiXCR on the 5' RACE reads. Among roughly 680,000 distinct CDR3 sequences listed, around 20% were seen once. Source material: blood. These receptors originate from a man in his 70s in good health. The conserved cysteine and the conserved F or W are not part of the CDR3 here.

j_call v_call cdr3_aa
TRBJ2-2 TRBV4-1 ASGSDREVNTGELF
TRBJ1-1 TRBV11-2 ASSWAGNTEAF
TRBJ1-3 TRBV29-1 SGGDMGNTIY
TRBJ2-2 TRBV7-2 ASSLAGRGTGELF
TRBJ1-4 TRBV27 ASRGRDAYLGEKLF
TRBJ1-4 TRBV6-5 ASSPMGAGEKLF
NA TRBV20-1 SAREGQGLSYEQY
TRBJ2-5 TRBV7-6 ASSSLGLAGKGGETQY
TRBJ2-1 TRBV12-3/TRBV12-4 ASRLEGLNEQF
TRBJ2-1 TRBV2 ASSDSPGRVTGNEQF
TRBJ2-5 TRBV18 ASSPAWGAQETQY
TRBJ1-1 TRBV5-1 ASSLAGQGSTEAF
TRBJ2-5 TRBV29-1 SVEVLSEVTQY
NA TRBV28 ATRGGTSSYEQY
TRBJ2-5 TRBV18 ASSPQGKVQETQY
NA TRBV6-5 ASSRQGAGNEQF
TRBJ2-2 TRBV6-4 ASSPEAYTGELF
TRBJ2-7 TRBV3-1 ASSQVLTGTYEQY
TRBJ2-6 TRBV20-1 SARDPDSAGANVLT
TRBJ1-6 TRBV7-9 ASSLAGYNSPLH
TRBJ2-1 TRBV5-1 ASSLVGANYNEQF
TRBJ1-1 TRBV27 ASRPETGLNTEAF
TRBJ1-4 TRBV7-9 ASSFRQGAYEKLF
TRBJ2-7 TRBV29-1 SVGGNEQY
TRBJ1-2 TRBV20-1 SARGSGQGATGYT
TRBJ1-4 TRBV3-1 ASSRTDPTNEKLF
TRBJ2-1 TRBV6-1 ASSEGLAGSYNEQF
TRBJ2-2 TRBV20-1 SASHPSGSITGELF
TRBJ2-5 TRBV29-1 SVGLAGGRETQY
TRBJ2-1 TRBV12-3/TRBV12-4 ASSLPGLVGNEQF
TRBJ1-1 TRBV25-1 ASSESMMVQNEAF
TRBJ2-7 TRBV14 ASSQELAVSYEQY
TRBJ2-3 TRBV7-8 ANSLGPSGSSDTQY
TRBJ2-5 TRBV7-9 ASSLPLTTQETQY
TRBJ2-1 TRBV5-1 ASSRGTSGENEQF
TRBJ2-3 TRBV12-3/TRBV12-4 ASSSGLAEHTDTQY
TRBJ2-7 TRBV20-1 SAPHSSGSTGYEQY
TRBJ1-1 TRBV6-6 ASSTFRRDTEAF
TRBJ2-3 TRBV6-2/TRBV6-3 ASRGAGGSEDTQY
TRBJ1-1 TRBV9 ASSVVGTSATEAF
NA TRBV27 VSSLQSGRDYEQY
TRBJ1-5 TRBV2 ASSESESYSNQPQH
TRBJ1-4 TRBV2 ASRAELTNEKLF
TRBJ1-5 TRBV28 ASSFLSSNQPQH
TRBJ2-5 TRBV6-4 ASSDQRNQETQY
TRBJ1-5 TRBV28 ASSPTGNQPQH
TRBJ2-5 TRBV7-9 ASSLSPFQETQY
NA TRBV10-3 AISESQKETQY
TRBJ1-2 TRBV20-1 SARGQGILSGYT
TRBJ2-6 TRBV12-3/TRBV12-4 ASSFNPGANVLT
TRBJ2-5 TRBV4-1 ASSQVQSIGAETQY
TRBJ2-2 TRBV14 ASSQHGRGNTGELF
TRBJ2-5 TRBV14 ASSPRQGAYGQY
NA TRBV10-3 AITTGTSGYEQY
TRBJ2-1 TRBV5-6 ASSLVTSGTDEQF
TRBJ2-1 TRBV20-1 SAREGVDNEQF
NA TRBV28 ASSLIYSEQF
TRBJ2-1 TRBV9 ASSEQPHQSSCNEQF